Below are 8 T cell receptor beta chains sequenced from a single sample in a study of CXCR3-negative and CXCR3-positive naive CD8 T cells. 5' RACE with UMI labels generated the TRB cDNA libraries. TCRdb reprocessed the 5' RACE reads and stores each CDR3 protein as one record, lacking DNA. The table for this sample gives over 45,000 distinct CDR3 sequences. Sequencing was done on a sample of memory CD8+ T cells from blood. Receptor source: a human donor in good health. Some clones in this sample may be carry-over from other donors' samples.

The chain employs TRBV4-2 and TRBJ2-5; as DNA is missing, the TRBD2 call by TCRdb cannot be tested. The CDR3 length is 18 residues. Germline CDR1 reads LGHNA; CDR2 reads YNFKEQ. The chain's CDR3 is CASSQDPPDGRARETQYF.

The J gene is TRBJ2-1, the V gene TRBV2; with no DNA, the TCRdb D assignment of TRBD1 cannot be verified. Germline V gives CDR1 SNHLY, CDR2 FYNNEI. The CDR3 is 14 residues long. CDR3 sequence: CASRPGGGPNEQFF.

J is TRBJ1-1 and V is TRBV7-7. The CDR3 has 13 amino acids. Germline CDR1 reads SSHAT; CDR2 reads FNYEAQ (reference sequence). CDR3 sequence reads: CASSSGPNTEAFF.

The chain carries TRBV29-1 and TRBJ2-2. The CDR3 is made up of 14 amino acids. CDR1 is SQVTM, CDR2 ANQGSEA, per germline. This chain's CDR3 is CSVEDQVSPGELFF.

This chain links TRBV29-1 with TRBJ2-7; TCRdb lists TRBD1, though no DNA is available to test this call. This CDR3 spans 11 amino acids. Germline V gene data show CDR1 as SQVTM and CDR2 as ANQGSEA. The CDR3 is CSFTVGGEQYF.

This chain's CDR3 is CASSQAGHGEAFF. The chain couples TRBV7-9 to TRBJ1-1; as DNA is missing, the TRBD1 call by TCRdb cannot be tested. The CDR3 has 13 residues. The germline gives CDR1 SEHNR, CDR2 FQNEAQ (reference sequence).

The chain has TRBV18 and TRBJ2-7. The CDR3 loop spans 17 amino acids. Germline V gene data show CDR1 as KGHSH and CDR2 as LQKENI. This chain's CDR3 is CASSPSGEREGYEEQYF.

V usage is TRBV29-1 and J usage is TRBJ2-7. The CDR3 length is 12 residues. CDR1 SQVTM and CDR2 ANQGSEA come from the germline V gene. The CDR3 spells CSVEERAYEQYF.